The rows below give T cell receptor beta chains drawn from one sample of a study of graft-versus-host responses after intestinal transplantation. Some clones are missing from TCRdb's copy, which holds only in-frame ones; the method was immunoSEQ multiplex PCR. The table records over 75,000 clones, around nine tenths of them present only once. These receptors lack a known antigen. The sequencing here drew on unstimulated CD4+ T cells sorted from spleen or lymph node cells, taken before intestinal transplant. Source of these receptors: a human donor who received an intestinal transplant. The CDR3 runs from the conserved cysteine through the conserved F or W. D genes are given only for firm matches. A clone size is listed for some rows: how often the clone was seen (once, few, many), or a class if it is expanded.

TRBJ1-2,TRBD1,NA,TRBV19,TGTGCCAGTAGTACGACACAGGGGTATGGCTACACCTTC,CASSTTQGYGYTF
TRBJ2-1,NA,NA,TRBV1,TGCACCAGCAGCCAGTTTCTAGCGATCGAATCCTACAATGAGCAGTTCTTC,CTSSQFLAIESYNEQFF
TRBJ2-1,TRBD2,NA,TRBV28,TGTGCCAGCAGTTGGACTAGTCGGGGCCACAATGAGCAGTTCTTC,CASSWTSRGHNEQFF
TRBJ2-3,TRBD1,NA,TRBV12-5,TGTGCTAGTGGTTTGGCCGAGGGGGCTTATACGCAGTATTTT,CASGLAEGAYTQYF
TRBJ2-7,TRBD2,once,TRBV2,TGTGCCAGCAGTGAAGCAATAGCGGGACTTGGGCAGTACTTC,CASSEAIAGLGQYF
TRBJ1-2,NA,NA,TRBV28,TGTGCCAGCAGTAGGGTGGGCGGGACCTATGGCTACACCTTC,CASSRVGGTYGYTF
TRBJ2-5,TRBD1,NA,TRBV9,TGTGCCAGCAGCTCCAGGACAGGGAAAGAGACCCAGTACTTC,CASSSRTGKETQYF
TRBJ2-7,TRBD2,NA,TRBV7-8,TGTGCCAGCAGCTTAGTAGCCCCAGGGCGGGAGGTTTACGAGCAGTACTTC,CASSLVAPGREVYEQYF
TRBJ2-1,TRBD2,NA,TRBV9,TGTGCCAGCAGCGTAGGGATTAGCGGGGCCGGGAGCTCCTACAATGAGCAGTTCTTC,CASSVGISGAGSSYNEQFF
TRBJ2-5,NA,NA,TRBV11-1,TGTGCCAGCAGCTTAGGTCCGAGTCCCCAAGAGACCCAGTACTTC,CASSLGPSPQETQYF
TRBJ2-7,TRBD1,NA,TRBV7-3,TGTGCCAGCAGCTTAGACAGGGTGGGAGAGCAGTACTTC,CASSLDRVGEQYF
TRBJ1-3,NA,NA,TRBV18,TGTGCCAGCTCACCCCTCGGGGGGCTGAAATCGGGAAACACCATATATTTT,CASSPLGGLKSGNTIYF
TRBJ1-1,NA,NA,TRBV5-1,TGCGCCAGCAGCTCGCAGGGAAGGGGGAACACTGAAGCTTTCTTT,CASSSQGRGNTEAFF
TRBJ1-2,TRBD1,NA,TRBV7-9,TGTGCCAGCAGCTCCCTGGACAGGGTTAACTATGGCTACACCTTC,CASSSLDRVNYGYTF
TRBJ2-7,TRBD1,NA,TRBV6-6,TGTGCCAGCAGTTACTCGACAGGGCGGTACGAGCAGTACTTC,CASSYSTGRYEQYF